Presented here are 8 T cell receptor beta chains from one specimen sequenced in a study of blood T cells in healthy people across ages. Primers used in a second PCR of about 6 to 12 cycles were a sample-barcoded 5' primer and a J-beta primer mix. Using its own MiXCR run on the 5' RACE reads, TCRdb lists one record per CDR3 protein. The sample records roughly 1.5 million distinct CDR3 sequences, roughly 43% being singletons. Sequencing used blood. These receptor sequences come from a woman aged 18-29 years in good health.

The V call is TRBV20-1, the J call TRBJ2-3, with D perhaps TRBD2 (5 bases). The CDR3 length is 15 residues. Per the germline V gene, CDR1 is DFQATT and CDR2 is SNEGSKA (reference sequence). Trimming left V 4 bases short and J 4 bases short, with 18 bases between. The CDR3 sequence: CSANAERYVADTQYF. The CDR3 DNA reads as TGCAGTGCTAACGCCGAGCGGTACGTCGCAGATACGCAGTATTTT.

This clonotype was picked up a small number of times. This may stem from a read error, because a much larger clone lies one nucleotide away. The chain uses TRBV4-3 and TRBJ2-4; 7 positions match TRBD1. The germline gives CDR1 LGHNA, CDR2 YSLEER. This CDR3 is 13 amino acids long. In nucleotides, the CDR3 is TGCGCCAGCAGCCAAGACAGGGGGAACACTCAGTACTTC. It encodes CASSQDRGNTQYF.

This sequence joins TRBV5-1 and TRBJ2-3; D not resolved. Germline CDR1 SGHRS, CDR2 YFSETQ. Trimming cost V 7 bases and J 6 bases, with 12 bases left between them. CDR3 length: 12 residues. CDR3 nucleotides: TGCGCCAGCCATGCCGGCTTTGATACGCAGTATTTT. Its protein is CASHAGFDTQYF.

In the case of this clonotype: One junction end does not reproduce the germline sequence, and a read error may be involved. The V call is TRBV19, the J call TRBJ1-1; D is undetermined. The CDR3 is 13 amino acids. CDR1 and CDR2 (germline): LNHDA, SQIVND (reference sequence). DNA of the CDR3: TGTGCCAGCAGTATTTGGGGGAACACTGAAGCTTTCTTT. It specifies CASSIWGNTEAFF.

The rearrangement links TRBV12-3 or TRBV12-4 to TRBJ2-7; TRBD1 agrees at 8 bases. There are 14 residues in the CDR3. V was pared by 5 bases and J by 2 bases, with 5 bases of the junction left unmatched. The CDR3 reads CASSPTGDPYEQYF. CDR3 DNA: TGTGCCAGCAGTCCGACAGGGGACCCCTACGAGCAGTACTTC.

This clonotype appeared once. This may stem from a read error, because a much larger clone lies one nucleotide away. This chain uses TRBV12-3 or TRBV12-4 with TRBJ2-4, with 7 bases that match TRBD2. The J call may be incorrect, as the DNA end agrees better with TRBJ2-7. The CDR3 has 14 amino acids. The CDR3 loop reads CVSSEQTSSSEQYF. In DNA, the CDR3 is TGTGTCAGCAGTGAACAGACTAGCTCCTCCGAGCAGTACTTC.

The V and J genes are TRBV12-3 or TRBV12-4 and TRBJ2-1, with D unresolved. The CDR3 is made up of 12 amino acids. Trimming took off 3 bases at V and 9 bases at J, with 9 bases between the two ends. DNA of the CDR3: TGTGCCAGCAGTTTCATTAGCAGTGAGCAGTTCTTC. It translates to CASSFISSEQFF.

The chain joins TRBV29-1 to TRBJ1-2; D unclear. There are 13 residues in the CDR3. The germline V gene has CDR1 SQVTM and CDR2 ANQGSEA. Trimming shortened V by 4 bases and J by 7 bases, and 16 bases separated the two germline ends. The CDR3 spells CSVGKVMISGYTF. In DNA, the CDR3 is TGCAGCGTTGGGAAGGTTATGATATCTGGCTACACCTTC.